This paragraph covers one T cell receptor beta chain sequence. This sample was taken from a study of CD8 T cells in Susac syndrome. About the study: Treatment status at blood draw for the Susac syndrome patients was therapy-naive, corticosteroids, or intravenous immunoglobulin alone.

Random hexamers were used to reverse transcribe about 0.45 to 1 ug of RNA. The authors amplified TCR beta CDR3 across 54 Vbeta and 13 Jbeta using immunoSEQ multiplex PCR. One entry per CDR3 protein results from TCRdb running MiXCR on the immunoSEQ multiplex PCR reads. The table shows about 150,000 distinct CDR3 sequences, with 85% to 95% occurring only once. Sequencing targeted TCR beta in T cells from blood (CD8+ and CD4+). TEMRA cells were FACS-enriched, while CD8+ and CD4+ T cells were negatively isolated. This receptor was identified in a human donor with Susac syndrome. Sequencing was done on a sample of CD4+ T cells from PBMCs.

The CDR3 coding sequence is TGTGCCAGCTCACCCGGGACAGGGAATTCACCCCTCCACTTT. This translates into CASSPGTGNSPLHF. The chain couples TRBV18 to TRBJ1-6, with 9 bases fitting TRBD1. This CDR3 comprises 14 residues. Losses at the gene ends were 3 bases for V and 7 bases for J; bases not matched to a gene: 1. Germline CDR1 is KGHSH and CDR2 is LQKENI.